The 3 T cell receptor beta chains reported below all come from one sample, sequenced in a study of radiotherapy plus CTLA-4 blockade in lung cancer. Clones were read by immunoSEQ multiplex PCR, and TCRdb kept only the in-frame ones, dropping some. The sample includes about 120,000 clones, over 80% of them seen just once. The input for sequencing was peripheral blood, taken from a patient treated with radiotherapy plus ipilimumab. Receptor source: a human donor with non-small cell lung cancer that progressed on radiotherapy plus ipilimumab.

In DNA form, the CDR3 reads TGCGCCAGCAGCCAAGATACGGGACTCATCATTCAGTACTTC. It yields the protein CASSQDTGLIIQYF. The chain joins TRBV4-1 to TRBJ2-4; a possible D gene is TRBD2 (6 bases). Germline V gene sequence: CDR1 MGHRA, CDR2 YSYEKL. Trimming took 0 bases from V and 9 from J, leaving 12 bases between them. This CDR3 has 14 residues.

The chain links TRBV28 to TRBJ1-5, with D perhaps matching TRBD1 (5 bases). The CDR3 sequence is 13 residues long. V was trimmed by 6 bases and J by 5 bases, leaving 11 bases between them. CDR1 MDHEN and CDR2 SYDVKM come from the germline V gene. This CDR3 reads CASRGTVDQPQHF. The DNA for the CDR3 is TGTGCCAGCAGGGGGACGGTCGATCAGCCCCAGCATTTT.

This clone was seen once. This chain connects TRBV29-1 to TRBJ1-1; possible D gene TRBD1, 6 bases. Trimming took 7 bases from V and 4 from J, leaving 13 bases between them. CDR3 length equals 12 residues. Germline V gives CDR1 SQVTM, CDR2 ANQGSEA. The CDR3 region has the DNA TGCAGCGGAACAGGGCCGGGCACTGAAGCTTTCTTT. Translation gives CSGTGPGTEAFF. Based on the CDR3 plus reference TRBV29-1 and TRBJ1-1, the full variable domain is SAVISQKPSRDICQRGTSLTIQCQVDSQVTMMFWYRQQPGQSLTLIATANQGSEATYESGFVIDKFPISRPNLTFSTLTVSNMSPEDSSIYLCSGTGPGTEAFFGQGTRLTVV.